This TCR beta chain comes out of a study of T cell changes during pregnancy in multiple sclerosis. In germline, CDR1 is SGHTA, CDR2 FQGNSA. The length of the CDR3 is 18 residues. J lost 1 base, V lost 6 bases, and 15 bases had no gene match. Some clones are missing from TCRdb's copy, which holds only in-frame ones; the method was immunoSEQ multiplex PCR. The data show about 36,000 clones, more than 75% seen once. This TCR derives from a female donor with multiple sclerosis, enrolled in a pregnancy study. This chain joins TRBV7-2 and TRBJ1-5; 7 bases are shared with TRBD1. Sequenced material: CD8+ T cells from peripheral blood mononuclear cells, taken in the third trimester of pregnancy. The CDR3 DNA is TGTGCCAGCAGTTACGGACAGGAGACTTGGGAAAGCAATCAGCCCCAGCATTTT. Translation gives CASSYGQETWESNQPQHF.